This T cell receptor (beta chain) was identified during a study of tumor-infiltrating lymphocytes in primary liver carcinoma. Study-wide results and limits: Blood had a significantly lower top-250-clone fraction than tumors did (p = 0.039). Among top clones, only about 7.5-24% appeared in all five tumor regions.

Between about 17 and 34 mg of unsorted bulk tissue served as the source from which RNA and DNA were co-extracted. Trimming pared 4 bases from V and 1 base from J, leaving 13 bases between. Germline V CDR1 and CDR2: MDHEN, SYDVKM. The CDR3 length is 15 residues. The table lists this clonotype with many counts. Its target is unknown. Making TCR beta cDNA involved around 500 ng total RNA and a constant-region primer. Construction of TCR beta libraries relied on three successive nested multiplex PCR rounds employing slightly modified ARM-PCR. The first two PCR rounds, approximately 11 cycles each, used TRBV1-TRBV30 forward primers and a C-beta reverse primer. TCRdb re-called the multiplex PCR reads with MiXCR, one entry per CDR3 protein. This table has under 110,000 distinct CDR3 sequences, around two thirds appearing once.

The sequenced material came from liver tumor tissue from sampling region 2. Subset noted: tumor region T2, inferior pole. The sequence derives from an older woman with primary liver carcinoma and hepatitis B virus infection. The rearrangement joins TRBV28 to TRBJ1-1; D perhaps matches TRBD1 (5 bases). CDR3 region: CASSSSWGPNTEAFF. The CDR3 DNA reads as TGTGCCAGCAGTTCCTCTTGGGGCCCGAACACTGAAGCTTTCTTT.